This T cell receptor beta chain was identified in a study of T cell responses to AZD1222 COVID-19 vaccine. The study, taken as a whole, reports: The study identified only six AZD1222 recipients as seropositive at baseline. There were mostly white British donors and more females than males, and clonal diversity was possibly underestimated. Recipients of two AZD1222 doses showed rising Spike-specific TCR breadth and depth.

This table comes from immunoSEQ multiplex PCR, and its TCRdb copy is limited to in-frame clones, with some not included. The sample has approximately 80,000 clones; approximately 85% are singletons. The study pooled second doses at about 4 or about 12 weeks. About this clone itself: The antigen remains undetermined.

Specimen: peripheral blood, collected 28 days after the second AZD1222 dose. The source is an adult who received the AZD1222 COVID-19 vaccine.

CDR3 in amino acids: CASSQAQRESDTQYF. CDR3 sequence (DNA): TGTGCCAGCAGCCAAGCCCAGCGGGAGTCAGATACGCAGTATTTT. This chain uses TRBV4-2 with TRBJ2-3; 8 bases map to TRBD2. The germline V gene has CDR1 LGHNA and CDR2 YNFKEQ. Trimming at V came to 1 base and at J to 4 bases, leaving 4 bases not matched to a gene. The CDR3 totals 15 residues.